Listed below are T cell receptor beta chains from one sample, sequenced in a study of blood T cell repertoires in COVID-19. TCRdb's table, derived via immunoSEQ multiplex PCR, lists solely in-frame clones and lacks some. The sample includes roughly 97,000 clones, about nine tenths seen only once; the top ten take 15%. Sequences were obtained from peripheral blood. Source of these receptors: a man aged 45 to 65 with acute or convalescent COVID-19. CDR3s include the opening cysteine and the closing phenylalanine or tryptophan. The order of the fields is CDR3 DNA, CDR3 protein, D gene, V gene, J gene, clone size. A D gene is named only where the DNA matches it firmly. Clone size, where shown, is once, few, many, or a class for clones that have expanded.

TGTGCCAGCACCCGACTGGGGACAGGGTGGGGAGAGACCCAGTACTTC	CASTRLGTGWGETQYF	TRBD1	TRBV28	TRBJ2-5	.
TGTGCCAGCAGCTACGGGGGGCGCGGGGACAATGAGCAGTTCTTC	CASSYGGRGDNEQFF	.	TRBV13	TRBJ2-1	.
TGTGCCAGCAGCTTCCGGACTAGCGGGACCTACGAGCAGTACTTC	CASSFRTSGTYEQYF	TRBD2	TRBV7-2	TRBJ2-7	.
TGTGCCAGTAGTATAGATCGCGATTCACCCCTCCACTTT	CASSIDRDSPLHF	.	TRBV19	TRBJ1-6	once
TGTGCCAGTAGTACCCTTGGAACAGACACAGATACGCAGTATTTT	CASSTLGTDTDTQYF	.	TRBV19	TRBJ2-3	.
TGTGCCAGCAGTGAGGTGCGGAAGAACACCGGGGAGCTGTTTTTT	CASSEVRKNTGELFF	.	TRBV6-1	TRBJ2-2	.
TGCGCCAGCAGCTCAGGGACCATGGGGGGTGAGCAGTTCTTC	CASSSGTMGGEQFF	.	TRBV5-1	TRBJ2-1	.
TGCGCCAGCAGCTTACCGGGTACCGGGGAGCTGTTTTTT	CASSLPGTGELFF	.	TRBV5-1	TRBJ2-2	.
TGTGCCACCAGCGGAACCGGGACAGGGGGGACAGATACGCAGTATTTT	CATSGTGTGGTDTQYF	TRBD1	TRBV15	TRBJ2-3	once
TGCAGTGCTAGTGGGACAATAGATCAGCCCCAGCATTTT	CSASGTIDQPQHF	.	TRBV20-1	TRBJ1-5	.
TGTGCCAGCAGTTACTCAAACAACAATGAGCAGTTCTTC	CASSYSNNNEQFF	.	TRBV6-5	TRBJ2-1	.
TGCGCCAGCAGCCTCTGGCCCCGACTAGTAGCTTACAATGAGCAGTTCTTC	CASSLWPRLVAYNEQFF	.	TRBV4-1	TRBJ2-1	.
TGTGCCAGCAGCCGGTCCCCCGCAGGCACCGGGGAGCTGTTTTTT	CASSRSPAGTGELFF	.	TRBV3-1/TRBV3-2	TRBJ2-2	.
TGTGCCACCAGCGGAGGGACAGTACATAGCAATCAGCCCCAGCATTTT	CATSGGTVHSNQPQHF	TRBD1	TRBV15	TRBJ1-5	.
TGCGCCAGCAGCTTCCGGGCCCTCGACAGTGGTCAAGAGCAGTTCTTC	CASSFRALDSGQEQFF	.	TRBV5-1	TRBJ2-1	.
TGCGCCAGCAGCTTGGGGAGGGCAGTTTCCTACGAGCAGTACTTC	CASSLGRAVSYEQYF	.	TRBV5-1	TRBJ2-7	.
TGTGCCAGCAGCTACCGGGACACACGAGATACGCAGTATTTT	CASSYRDTRDTQYF	.	TRBV7-9	TRBJ2-3	.
TGCGCCAGCAGCCAAATAGTTGCAACTAATGAAAAACTGTTTTTT	CASSQIVATNEKLFF	.	TRBV4-1	TRBJ1-4	.
TGTGCCAGCAGTGGTCGTGCAGGTAGGGGCCTTGACGAGACCCAGTACTTC	CASSGRAGRGLDETQYF	.	TRBV6-1	TRBJ2-5	once
TGTGCCAGTTCGGACAGGTCCAGCCTCGAGCAGTACTTC	CASSDRSSLEQYF	TRBD1	TRBV6-6	TRBJ2-7	.
TGTGCCAGCAGTTTATGGGACAGGGACCGTGGCTACACCTTC	CASSLWDRDRGYTF	TRBD1	TRBV28	TRBJ1-2	.
TGTGCCAGCAGCTTGGAGCGGGATACGCAGTATTTT	CASSLERDTQYF	.	TRBV5-4	TRBJ2-3	.
TGTGCCATCAGGCCCCCCGGGGATTCACCCCTCCACTTT	CAIRPPGDSPLHF	.	TRBV10-3	TRBJ1-6	.
TGTGCCAGTAGTTGGAAAATTGCGGCTGAGCAGTTCTTC	CASSWKIAAEQFF	.	TRBV19	TRBJ2-1	.
TGTGCCAGCAGCGCGGAGGGTTCCTACGAGCAGTACTTC	CASSAEGSYEQYF	.	TRBV7-9	TRBJ2-7	.
TGTGCCAGCAGCGTCTCCCTAGGGAGCGGGGAGCTGTTTTTT	CASSVSLGSGELFF	.	TRBV9	TRBJ2-2	.
TGCGCCAGCAGCCAGTCAGGGTTGGGGACCGGGGAGCTGTTTTTT	CASSQSGLGTGELFF	.	TRBV5-1	TRBJ2-2	.
TGTGCCAGCAGTTACGTCGGGGAACCCTACAATGAGCAGTTCTTC	CASSYVGEPYNEQFF	.	TRBV11-3	TRBJ2-1	.
TGTGCCAGCAGCTTGGGCGGGAGACCAGATACGCAGTATTTT	CASSLGGRPDTQYF	TRBD2	TRBV11-2	TRBJ2-3	many
TGTGCCTGGAGTATAACAACCGGGGAGCTGTTTTTT	CAWSITTGELFF	.	TRBV30	TRBJ2-2	.
TGTGCCAGCAGCCCCTACGAGCATTATGGCTACACCTTC	CASSPYEHYGYTF	.	TRBV7-9	TRBJ1-2	.